Included here is one T cell receptor beta chain sequence, with context. Its antigen is not known. The entry originates in a study of cytomegalovirus exposure and HLA in healthy donors. Study information: A prior study identified 120 million or so unique TCR beta sequences from about 179 million T cells. Overall study results and limits: Sequencing had likely introduced a cluster of highly shared sequence variants as an artifact.

It was with 60 Vbeta and 13 Jbeta primers that the PCR ran. Libraries were prepared by immunoSEQ multiplex PCR; TCRdb keeps only in-frame clonotypes and omits some of them. Of 150,000 to 200,000 clones in the sample, roughly 87% were seen once. The sequence was obtained from a boy between 2 and 10 years old in good health and CMV-seronegative. The sequenced material came from PBMCs.

CDR3 nucleotide sequence: TGTGCCAGCAGTTTATTACGGGCGGGCACTGAAGCTTTCTTT. Its protein is CASSLLRAGTEAFF. V usage is TRBV28 and J usage is TRBJ1-1; no definite D call. Germline CDR1 and CDR2: MDHEN and SYDVKM. The V and J ends lost 1 base and 4 bases respectively, with 10 bases between them. The CDR3 is made up of 14 amino acids.